This T cell receptor beta chain is drawn from a study of OX40 agonist ivuxolimab in advanced cancers. As for the study more broadly: Ivuxolimab was an agonistic, fully human IgG2 monoclonal antibody directed against OX40 (CD134), a costimulatory receptor. Intravenous ivuxolimab was administered to patients every 2 weeks at six dose levels: 0.01, 0.1, 0.3, 1.5, 3 and 10 mg/kg. Among the roughly 52 dose-escalation patients, approximately 20 had hepatocellular carcinoma, around 15 melanoma, 9 renal cell carcinoma and 9 head and neck cancer. In the dose-escalation cohort, 65% to 85% of patients were male, and the mean age was roughly 56 years with a range of roughly 20 to 79. Patients were allowed to have had prior anti-PD-1, anti-PD-L1 or anti-CTLA-4 therapy, and more than 35% of the dose-escalation patients had been treated with checkpoint inhibitors. Partial responses occurred in three dose-escalation patients, of whom one had hepatocellular carcinoma and two had cutaneous melanoma. Peripheral TCRbeta sequencing was intended to test whether TCR sequence diversity was altered and clonal T-cell expansion was caused by ivuxolimab. The monotherapy dose-escalation portion (N = 52 patients) of the phase I ivuxolimab trial is reported in the paper.

The trial excluded patients who had a history of autoimmune disease or who were on systemic immunosuppression. In every dose cohort, peripheral blood was drawn for TCR sequencing at baseline, cycle 4 day 1, and cycle 7 day 1. Samples were obtained from an open-label, multicenter, first-in-human phase I dose-escalation trial of ivuxolimab. Adults with locally advanced or metastatic head and neck squamous cell, hepatocellular, melanoma or renal cell carcinoma were enrolled in the trial. Before TCR sequencing, CD4+ T cells and CD8+ T cells from peripheral blood were sorted into separate populations. The CDR3 sequence holds 15 residues, the cysteine and phenylalanine included. Here the CDR3 DNA is all that survives: 45 bases in frame from base 1. From a lookup of the germline V gene, CDR1 and CDR2 are SGHDN and FVKESK. Relative to germline, V is missing 4 bases and J is missing 5 bases, with 9 bases of the junction outside any gene match.

A note on this clone: The antigen it recognizes is unknown. Base qualities are not recorded, but no much larger clone differs from it by a single base.

Points the paper makes about the study in general: The antigen specificity of the clonally expanded peripheral T cells was not determined. At doses of 0.1 to 3.0 mg/kg, clonal expansion of both CD4+ and CD8+ T cells in blood was seen between baseline and week 6. Low levels of normalized T-cell clonal expansion were also shown by some nonresponding patients. In the 0.1-3.0 mg/kg groups, partial responders were among the patients with the lowest normalized peripheral clonal expansion, particularly in CD8+ T cells. After ivuxolimab, expanded clones were on average more numerous among CD8+ T cells than among CD4+ T cells.

Genomic DNA was isolated from the sorted cells so that the TCRbeta CDR3 region could be sequenced. TCRbeta CDR3 regions were sequenced using the immunoSEQ Assay. The source is immuneACCESS, and TCRdb retained only in-frame sequences with V and J called. Part of the clones is not carried over; for the studies checked, unresolved V genes explain less than half of this, and the remainder is unexplained. In all, the sample holds tens of thousands of clones, and over 90% of those were seen once. The ten biggest clones cover over 5% of the sample. The sequence joins TRBV14 to TRBJ2-5, and 8 junctional nucleotides match TRBD1. The receptor was derived from an adult with an advanced solid tumor such as melanoma, head and neck, liver or kidney cancer. The specimen was CD4+ or CD8+ T cells sorted from blood, collected in a trial of the OX40 agonist ivuxolimab. The sequence in DNA is TGTGCCAGCAGCCTAGAGCGGACAGGGAGGGAGACCCAGTACTTC. It is translated as CASSLERTGRETQYF.